This T cell receptor (beta chain) emerged from a study of T cell responses to AZD1222 COVID-19 vaccine. The wider study: Second-dose recipients at about 4 or about 12 weeks were treated as one pooled group. General study findings and limits: Baseline testing showed seropositivity in only six AZD1222 recipients. Repertoires were obtained only post-peak T cell response.

On this clone itself: Antigen: not known.

Germline CDR1 LNHDA, CDR2 SQIVND (reference sequence). After removal of 3 bases from V and 2 bases from J, the junction contained 18 bases not matched to a gene. The CDR3 has 20 residues. Clones were read by immunoSEQ multiplex PCR, and TCRdb kept only the in-frame ones, dropping some. This sample has around 84,000 clones, with 70% to 90% found just once. The sequence derives from an adult in good health. Source: peripheral blood, taken on day 0 of AZD1222 vaccination. The chain recombines TRBV19 with TRBJ2-1; 8 positions agree with TRBD2. The CDR3 region has the DNA TGTGCCAGTAGTATCGGGGGCAGCGGGAGTGGGCCTTTCCCCTACAATGAGCAGTTCTTC. It yields the protein CASSIGGSGSGPFPYNEQFF.